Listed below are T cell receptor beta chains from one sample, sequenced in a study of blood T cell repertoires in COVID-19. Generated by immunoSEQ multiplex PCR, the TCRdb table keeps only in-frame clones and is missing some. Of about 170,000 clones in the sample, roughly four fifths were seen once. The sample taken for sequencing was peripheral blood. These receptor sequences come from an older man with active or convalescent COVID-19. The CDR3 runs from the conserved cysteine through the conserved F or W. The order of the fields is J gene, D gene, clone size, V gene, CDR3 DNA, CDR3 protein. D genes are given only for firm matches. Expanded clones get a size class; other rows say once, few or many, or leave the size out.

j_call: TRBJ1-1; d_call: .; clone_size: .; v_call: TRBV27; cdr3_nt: TGTGCCAGCAGTTTCCCCGGGAGGTCGACTTTCTTT; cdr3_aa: CASSFPGRSTFF
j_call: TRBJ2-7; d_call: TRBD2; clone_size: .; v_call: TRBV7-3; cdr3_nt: TGTGCCAGCAGCTTAACCCCTAGCGGGACTTACGAGCAGTACTTC; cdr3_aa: CASSLTPSGTYEQYF
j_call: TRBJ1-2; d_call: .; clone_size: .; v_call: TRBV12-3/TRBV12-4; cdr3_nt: TGTGCCAGCAGTCAGGGGCCCAACTATGGCTACACCTTC; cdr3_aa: CASSQGPNYGYTF
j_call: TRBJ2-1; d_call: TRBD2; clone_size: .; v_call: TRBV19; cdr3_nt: TGTGCCAGTAGTTTCCCGCTAGCGGGCCGGGGCGGTGAGCAGTTCTTC; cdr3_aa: CASSFPLAGRGGEQFF
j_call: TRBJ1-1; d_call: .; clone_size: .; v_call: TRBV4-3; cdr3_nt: TGCGCCAGCAGCCAAAAAGCGAACACTGAAGCTTTCTTT; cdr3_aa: CASSQKANTEAFF
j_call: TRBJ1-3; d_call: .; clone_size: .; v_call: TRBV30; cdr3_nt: TGTGCCTGGAGAAGGGGCGCATCTGGAAACACCATATATTTT; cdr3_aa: CAWRRGASGNTIYF
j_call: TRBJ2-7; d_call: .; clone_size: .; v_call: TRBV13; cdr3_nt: TGTGCCAGCAGTAGCCCGCTCGACTCCTACGAGCAGTACTTC; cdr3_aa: CASSSPLDSYEQYF
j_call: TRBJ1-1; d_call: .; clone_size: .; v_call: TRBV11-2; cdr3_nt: TGTGCCAGCAGCTTAGATTTCGAGGCTTTCTTT; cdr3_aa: CASSLDFEAFF
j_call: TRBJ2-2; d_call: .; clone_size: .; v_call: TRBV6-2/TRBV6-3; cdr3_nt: TGTGCCAGCAGTTACACCAGGGTAAACACCGGGGAGCTGTTTTTT; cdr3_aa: CASSYTRVNTGELFF
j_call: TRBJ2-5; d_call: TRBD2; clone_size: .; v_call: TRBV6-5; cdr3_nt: TGTGCCAGCAGCGGGGGAGGGACTTGGAGAGAGACCCAGTACTTC; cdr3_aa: CASSGGGTWRETQYF
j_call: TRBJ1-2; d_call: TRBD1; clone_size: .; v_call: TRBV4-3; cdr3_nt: TGCGCCAGCAGCACCGGACAGGGCTTTAACTATGGCTACACCTTC; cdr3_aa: CASSTGQGFNYGYTF
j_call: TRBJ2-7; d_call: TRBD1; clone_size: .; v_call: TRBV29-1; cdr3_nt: TGCAGCGTTAGATCCGGGCAGGGGGTGTGGGAGCAGTACTTC; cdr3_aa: CSVRSGQGVWEQYF
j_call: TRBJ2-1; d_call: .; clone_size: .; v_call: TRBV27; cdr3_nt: TGTGCCAGCAGTTTTTTCCAGGGCTACAATGAGCAGTTCTTC; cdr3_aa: CASSFFQGYNEQFF
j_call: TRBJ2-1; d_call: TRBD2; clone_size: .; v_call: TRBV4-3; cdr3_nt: TGCGCCAGCAGCTCGGTAGCGGGAGGGTACAATGAGCAGTTCTTC; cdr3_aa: CASSSVAGGYNEQFF
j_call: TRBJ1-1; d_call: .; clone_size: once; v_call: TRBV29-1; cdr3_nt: TGCAGCGGGTACAGGGTCACTGAAGCTTTCTTT; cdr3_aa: CSGYRVTEAFF
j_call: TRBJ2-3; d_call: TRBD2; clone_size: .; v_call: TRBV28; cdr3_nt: TGTGCCAGCAGTTTAATAGGGCTAGCGGAAAACACAGATACGCAGTATTTT; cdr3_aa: CASSLIGLAENTDTQYF
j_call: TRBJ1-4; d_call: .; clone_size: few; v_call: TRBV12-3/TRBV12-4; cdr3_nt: TGTGCCAGCAGTTTAGACAGGCGCGAAAAACTGTTTTTT; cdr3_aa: CASSLDRREKLFF
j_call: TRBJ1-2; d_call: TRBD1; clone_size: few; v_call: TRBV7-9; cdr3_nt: TGTGCCAGCAGCTTGACAGGGGGACGGAATGGCTACACCTTC; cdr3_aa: CASSLTGGRNGYTF
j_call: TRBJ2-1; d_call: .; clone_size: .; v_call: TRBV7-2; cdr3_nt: TGTGCCAGCAGCTTTCGCCCGGTCCTAGCGTCCTACAATGAGCAGTTCTTC; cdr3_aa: CASSFRPVLASYNEQFF
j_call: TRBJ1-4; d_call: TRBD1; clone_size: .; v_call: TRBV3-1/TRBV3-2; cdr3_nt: TGTGCCAGCAGCCACAACAGGGGAAGGGCTAATGAAAAACTGTTTTTT; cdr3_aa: CASSHNRGRANEKLFF